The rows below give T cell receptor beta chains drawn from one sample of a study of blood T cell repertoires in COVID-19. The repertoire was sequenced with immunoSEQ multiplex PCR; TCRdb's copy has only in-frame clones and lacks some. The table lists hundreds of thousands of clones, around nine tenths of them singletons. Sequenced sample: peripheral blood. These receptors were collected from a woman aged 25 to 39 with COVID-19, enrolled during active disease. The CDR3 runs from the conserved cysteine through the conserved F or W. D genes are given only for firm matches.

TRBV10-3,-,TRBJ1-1,CAISENREGTEAFF,TGTGCCATCAGTGAGAACAGGGAGGGCACTGAAGCTTTCTTT
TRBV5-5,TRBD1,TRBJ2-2,CASSLRTGGISGELFF,TGTGCCAGCAGCTTGAGGACAGGGGGGATCTCCGGGGAGCTGTTTTTT
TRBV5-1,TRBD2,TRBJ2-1,CASSFQLGLAGYNEQFF,TGCGCCAGCAGCTTCCAACTGGGACTAGCGGGGTACAATGAGCAGTTCTTC
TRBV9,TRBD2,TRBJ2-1,CASSVGLVGLAQNNEQFF,TGTGCCAGCAGCGTAGGGTTGGTGGGACTAGCGCAAAACAATGAGCAGTTCTTC
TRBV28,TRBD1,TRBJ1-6,CASSSRQGGQYVNSPLHF,TGTGCCAGCAGTAGCCGACAGGGGGGTCAATACGTGAATTCACCCCTCCACTTT
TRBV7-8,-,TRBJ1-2,CASSSTSGGYYGYTF,TGTGCCAGCAGCTCAACTTCGGGGGGGTACTATGGCTACACCTTC
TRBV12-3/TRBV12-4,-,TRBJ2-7,CASSLTEGQYF,TGTGCCAGCAGTCTAACGGAGGGGCAGTACTTC
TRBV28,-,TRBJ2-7,CASSFPSYYEQYF,TGTGCCAGCAGTTTCCCGTCTTATTACGAGCAGTACTTC
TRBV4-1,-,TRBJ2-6,CASSQEPGVGANVLTF,TGCGCCAGCAGCCAAGAGCCCGGGGTCGGGGCCAACGTCCTGACTTTC
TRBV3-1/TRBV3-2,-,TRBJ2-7,CASSQERVGGYEQYF,TGTGCCAGCAGCCAAGAGAGGGTTGGGGGGTACGAGCAGTACTTC
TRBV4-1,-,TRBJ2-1,CASSQDAGRKQFF,TGCGCCAGCAGCCAAGATGCAGGTCGAAAGCAGTTCTTC
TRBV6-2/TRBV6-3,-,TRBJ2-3,CASSYSGDWQYF,TGTGCCAGCAGTTATTCGGGGGACTGGCAGTATTTT
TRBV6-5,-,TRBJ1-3,CASSSTGSSGNTIYF,TGTGCCAGCAGTAGTACAGGGAGCTCTGGAAACACCATATATTTT
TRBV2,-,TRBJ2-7,CASSVWGLNEQYF,TGTGCCAGCAGTGTTTGGGGGCTCAACGAGCAGTACTTC
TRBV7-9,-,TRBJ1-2,CASSLGRNLGGYTF,TGTGCCAGCAGCTTGGGGCGGAACCTCGGTGGCTACACCTTC
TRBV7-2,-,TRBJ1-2,CASSEDTGIFYGYTF,TGTGCCAGCAGCGAAGACACAGGGATTTTCTATGGCTACACCTTC
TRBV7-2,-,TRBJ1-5,CASSLGGGPNQPQHF,TGTGCCAGCAGCTTAGGGGGGGGCCCCAATCAGCCCCAGCATTTT
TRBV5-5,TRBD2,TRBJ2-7,CASSLWLAGTYEQYF,TGTGCCAGCAGCTTGTGGCTAGCGGGGACCTACGAGCAGTACTTC
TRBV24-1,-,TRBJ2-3,CATSGSVSPLSADTQYF,TGTGCCACGTCGGGTAGCGTATCCCCTCTCTCGGCAGATACGCAGTATTTT
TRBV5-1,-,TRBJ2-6,CASRRGLSGANVLTF,TGCGCCAGCAGGCGGGGCCTCTCTGGGGCCAACGTCCTGACTTTC
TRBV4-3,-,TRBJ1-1,CASSQEEAGVDTEAFF,TGCGCCAGCAGCCAAGAGGAAGCAGGGGTGGACACTGAAGCTTTCTTT
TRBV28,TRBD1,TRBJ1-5,CASSRKQGRQPQHF,TGTGCCAGCAGCCGCAAACAGGGGCGTCAGCCCCAGCATTTT
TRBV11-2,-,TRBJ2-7,CASSLDGLLPYEQYF,TGTGCCAGCAGCTTAGATGGACTATTACCCTACGAGCAGTACTTC
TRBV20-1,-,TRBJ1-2,CSASRQGYGYTF,TGCAGTGCTAGTAGGCAGGGCTATGGCTACACCTTC
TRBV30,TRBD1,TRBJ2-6,CAFYAGTGAFSGANVLTF,TGTGCCTTTTACGCCGGGACAGGGGCGTTTTCTGGGGCCAACGTCCTGACTTTC
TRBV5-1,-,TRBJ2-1,CASSSGRVHEQFF,TGCGCCAGCAGCTCGGGCAGGGTGCATGAGCAGTTCTTC
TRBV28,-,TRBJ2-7,CASIGLPYEQYF,TGTGCCAGCATCGGACTCCCCTACGAGCAGTACTTC
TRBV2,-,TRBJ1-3,CASRGEGGDIYF,TGTGCCAGCAGAGGTGAAGGAGGGGACATATATTTT
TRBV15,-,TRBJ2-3,CATSAPREPSTDTQYF,TGTGCCACCAGCGCCCCTCGAGAACCTAGCACAGATACGCAGTATTTT
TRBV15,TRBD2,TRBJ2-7,CATSRDLLASSYEQYF,TGTGCCACCAGCAGAGATCTACTAGCGAGTTCCTACGAGCAGTACTTC
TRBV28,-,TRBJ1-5,CASSPGGHLGNQPQHF,TGTGCCAGCAGTCCGGGGGGACACCTCGGGAATCAGCCCCAGCATTTT
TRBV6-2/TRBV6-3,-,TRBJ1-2,CASSYSPVNYGYTF,TGTGCCAGCAGTTACTCTCCCGTTAACTATGGCTACACCTTC